This T cell receptor (beta chain) was captured in a study of control samples from healthy donors and cancer patients. Germline V gives CDR1 LGHNA, CDR2 YSLEER. Trimming took 6 bases from V and 4 from J, leaving 7 bases between them. The CDR3 length is 12 residues. Method: immunoSEQ multiplex PCR; TCRdb's copy keeps in-frame clones and lacks some. The sample records 390,000 or so clones, 90% being singletons. The TCR sequence derives from a man aged 35-49 years with head and neck cancer. This chain connects TRBV4-3 to TRBJ1-3; D gene ambiguous. The sample was PBMCs. CDR3 in DNA: TGCGCCAGCAGGGGATCAGGAAACACCATATATTTT. This sequence encodes CASRGSGNTIYF.